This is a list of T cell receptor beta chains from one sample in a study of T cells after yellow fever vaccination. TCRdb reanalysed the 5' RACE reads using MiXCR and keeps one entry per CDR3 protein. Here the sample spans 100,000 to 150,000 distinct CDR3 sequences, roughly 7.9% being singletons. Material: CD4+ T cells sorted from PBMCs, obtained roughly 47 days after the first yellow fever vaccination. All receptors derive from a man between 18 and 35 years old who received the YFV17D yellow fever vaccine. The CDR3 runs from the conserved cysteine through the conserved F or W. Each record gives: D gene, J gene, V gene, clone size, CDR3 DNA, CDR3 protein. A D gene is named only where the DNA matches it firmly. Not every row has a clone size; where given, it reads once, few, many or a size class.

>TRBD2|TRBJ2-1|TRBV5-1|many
TGCGCCAGCAGCCGGCAAACTAGCGGGGGGGCAGATGAGCAGTTCTTC
CASSRQTSGGADEQFF
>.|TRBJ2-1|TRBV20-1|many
TGCAGTGCTAGAACCCCGTCAGGGAATTCCATGGGGGGTGAGCAGTTCTTC
CSARTPSGNSMGGEQFF
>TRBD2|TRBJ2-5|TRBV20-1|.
TGCAGTGCTAGGCGGGGGGGGGGCCACGAGGAGACCCAGTACTTC
CSARRGGGHEETQYF
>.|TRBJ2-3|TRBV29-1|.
TGCAGCGTTTTGGTTAGGAATCCCACAGATACGCAGTATTTT
CSVLVRNPTDTQYF
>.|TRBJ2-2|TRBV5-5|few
TGTGCCAGCACCCTCTGGACGGGGCCCGGGGAGCTGTTTTTT
CASTLWTGPGELFF
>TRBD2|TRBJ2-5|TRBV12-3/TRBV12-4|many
TGTGCCAGCAGCCTAGCGGGGGGAGAAGAGACCCAGTACTTC
CASSLAGGEETQYF
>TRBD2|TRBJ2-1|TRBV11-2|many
TGTGCCAGCGGGACTAGCGGGGGTCGTGGTGAGCAGTTCTTC
CASGTSGGRGEQFF
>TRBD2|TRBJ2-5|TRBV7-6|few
TGTGCCAGCAGCTCCACTAGCGGGGGCCTGACCCAGTACTTC
CASSSTSGGLTQYF
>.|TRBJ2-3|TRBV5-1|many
TGCGCCAGCAGCTTGGGAACAGCCGTTAGCACAGATACGCAGTATTTT
CASSLGTAVSTDTQYF
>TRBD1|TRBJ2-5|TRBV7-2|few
TGTGCCAGCAGCCCCACCGACAGGGTTGGGACCCAGTACTTC
CASSPTDRVGTQYF
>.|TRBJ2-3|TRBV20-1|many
TGCAGTGCTTCCTTCTCAGGGTACCCCGGAGATACGCAGTATTTT
CSASFSGYPGDTQYF
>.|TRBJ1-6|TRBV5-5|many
TGTGCCAGCAGCTTGATATCCAATAACAATTCACCCCTCCACTTT
CASSLISNNNSPLHF
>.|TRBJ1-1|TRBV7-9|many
TGTGCCAGCAGCACTCGTAGTCAGGAGCCTGAAGCTTTCTTT
CASSTRSQEPEAFF
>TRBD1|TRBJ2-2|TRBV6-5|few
TGTGCCAGCAGTTTCGCACAGGGGTCCCTCGTGGGGGAGCTGTTTTTT
CASSFAQGSLVGELFF
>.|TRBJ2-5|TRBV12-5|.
TGTGCTAGTGGTTATCAAACAGGGCCCCAAGAGACCCAGTACTTC
CASGYQTGPQETQYF
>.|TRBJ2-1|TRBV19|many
TGTGCCAGTAGTACACCGAAGGGTGAGCAGTTCTTC
CASSTPKGEQFF
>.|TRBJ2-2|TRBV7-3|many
TGTGCCAGCAGGCCGTCCAGGGGGAACACCGGGGAGCTGTTTTTT
CASRPSRGNTGELFF
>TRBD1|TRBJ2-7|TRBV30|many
TGTGCCTGGAACTACCAGGACAGGGTTGACGAGCAGTACTTC
CAWNYQDRVDEQYF
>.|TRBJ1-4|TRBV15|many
TGTGCCACCAGCAGAGACGGGAATGAAAAACTGTTTTTT
CATSRDGNEKLFF
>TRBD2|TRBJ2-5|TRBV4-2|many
TGTGCCCTGGAGGCTAGCGGGGACCAAGAGACCCAGTACTTC
CALEASGDQETQYF
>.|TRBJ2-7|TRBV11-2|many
TGTGCCAGCAGCTTAGTATTGGGGGACTCCTACGAGCAGTACTTC
CASSLVLGDSYEQYF
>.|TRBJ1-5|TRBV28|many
TGTGCCAGCAGTTCCCCGGGGCTGCCCCAGCATTTT
CASSSPGLPQHF
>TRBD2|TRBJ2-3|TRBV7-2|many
TGTGCCAGCAGCTGGGCTAGCGGGGTTGCAGATACGCAGTATTTT
CASSWASGVADTQYF
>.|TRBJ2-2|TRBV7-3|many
TGTGCCAGCAGCTTGCAGGGGTCGGGCGGGGAGCTGTTTTTT
CASSLQGSGGELFF
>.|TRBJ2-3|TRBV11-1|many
TGTGCCAGCAGCTTAGGATCCAACACAGATACGCAGTATTTT
CASSLGSNTDTQYF
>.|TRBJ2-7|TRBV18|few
TGTGCCAGCTCACTCGGGCCCCAAAGGGTCTACGAGCAGTACTTC
CASSLGPQRVYEQYF